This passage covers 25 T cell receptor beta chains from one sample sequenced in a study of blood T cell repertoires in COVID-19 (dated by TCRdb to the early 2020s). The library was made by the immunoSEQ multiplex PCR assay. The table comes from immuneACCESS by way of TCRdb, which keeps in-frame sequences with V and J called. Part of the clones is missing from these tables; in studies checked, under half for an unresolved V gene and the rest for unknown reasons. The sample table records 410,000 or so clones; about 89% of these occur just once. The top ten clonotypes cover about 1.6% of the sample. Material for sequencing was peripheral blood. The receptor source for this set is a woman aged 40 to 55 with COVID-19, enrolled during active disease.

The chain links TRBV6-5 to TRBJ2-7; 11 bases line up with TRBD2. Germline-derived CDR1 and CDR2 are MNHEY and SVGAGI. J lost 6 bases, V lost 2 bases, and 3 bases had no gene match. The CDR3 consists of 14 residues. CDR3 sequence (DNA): TGTGCCAGCAGTTACACTAGCGGGAGTCCCGAGCAGTACTTC. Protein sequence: CASSYTSGSPEQYF.

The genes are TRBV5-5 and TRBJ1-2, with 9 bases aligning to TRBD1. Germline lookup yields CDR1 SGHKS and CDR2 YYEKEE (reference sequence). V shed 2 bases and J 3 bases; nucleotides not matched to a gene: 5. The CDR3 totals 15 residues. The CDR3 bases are TGTGCCAGCAGCTTCCGGGACAGGGCTGACTATGGCTACACCTTC. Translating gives CASSFRDRADYGYTF.

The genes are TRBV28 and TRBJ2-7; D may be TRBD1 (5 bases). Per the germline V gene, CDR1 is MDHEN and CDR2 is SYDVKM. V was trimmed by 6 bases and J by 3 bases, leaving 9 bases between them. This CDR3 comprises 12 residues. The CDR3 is CASRPDSYEQYF. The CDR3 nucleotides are TGTGCCAGCAGACCCGACAGCTACGAGCAGTACTTC.

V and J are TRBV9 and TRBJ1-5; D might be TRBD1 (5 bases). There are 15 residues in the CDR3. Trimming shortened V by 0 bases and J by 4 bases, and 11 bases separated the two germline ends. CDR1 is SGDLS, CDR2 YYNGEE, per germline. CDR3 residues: CASSVAPGPNQPQHF. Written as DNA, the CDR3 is TGTGCCAGCAGCGTAGCACCAGGGCCTAATCAGCCCCAGCATTTT.

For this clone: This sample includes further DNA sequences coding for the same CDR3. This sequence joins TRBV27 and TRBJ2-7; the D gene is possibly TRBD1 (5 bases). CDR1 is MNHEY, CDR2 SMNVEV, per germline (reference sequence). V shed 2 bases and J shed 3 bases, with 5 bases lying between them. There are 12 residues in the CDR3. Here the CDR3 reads CASSLTGYEQYF. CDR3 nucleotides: TGTGCCAGCAGTTTAACAGGCTACGAGCAGTACTTC.

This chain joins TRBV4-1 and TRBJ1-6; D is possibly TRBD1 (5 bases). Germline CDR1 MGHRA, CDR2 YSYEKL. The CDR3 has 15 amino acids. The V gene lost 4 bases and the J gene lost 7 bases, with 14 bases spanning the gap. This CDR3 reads CASSPQVTANSPLHF. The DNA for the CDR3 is TGCGCCAGCAGCCCGCAGGTGACAGCCAATTCACCCCTCCACTTT.

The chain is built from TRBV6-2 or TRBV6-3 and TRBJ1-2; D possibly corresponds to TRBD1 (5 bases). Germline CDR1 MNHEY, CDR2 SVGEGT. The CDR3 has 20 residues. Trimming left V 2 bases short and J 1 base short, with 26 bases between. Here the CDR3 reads CASSYPQWGLQSGDNYGYTF. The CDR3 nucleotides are TGTGCCAGCAGTTACCCGCAATGGGGCCTACAGTCGGGAGATAACTATGGCTACACCTTC.

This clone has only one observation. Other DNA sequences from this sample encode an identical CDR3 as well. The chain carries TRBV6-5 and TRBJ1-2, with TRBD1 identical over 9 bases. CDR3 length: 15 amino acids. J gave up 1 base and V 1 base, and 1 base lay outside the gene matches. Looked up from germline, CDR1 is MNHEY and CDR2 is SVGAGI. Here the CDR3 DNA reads TGTGCCAGCAGTTACTTGACAGGGGGTAACTATGGCTACACCTTC. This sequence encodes CASSYLTGGNYGYTF.

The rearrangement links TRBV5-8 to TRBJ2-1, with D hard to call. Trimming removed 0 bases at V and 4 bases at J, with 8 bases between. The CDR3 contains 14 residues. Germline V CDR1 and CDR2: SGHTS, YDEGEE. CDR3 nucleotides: TGTGCCAGCAGCTTGGCCGGGTTATACAATGAGCAGTTCTTC. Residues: CASSLAGLYNEQFF.

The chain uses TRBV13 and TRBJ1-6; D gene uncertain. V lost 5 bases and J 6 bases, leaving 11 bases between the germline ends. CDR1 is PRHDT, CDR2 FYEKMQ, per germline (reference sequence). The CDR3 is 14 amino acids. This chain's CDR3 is CASSVGSVNSPLHF. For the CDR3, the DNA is TGTGCCAGCAGCGTCGGGTCCGTTAATTCACCCCTCCACTTT.

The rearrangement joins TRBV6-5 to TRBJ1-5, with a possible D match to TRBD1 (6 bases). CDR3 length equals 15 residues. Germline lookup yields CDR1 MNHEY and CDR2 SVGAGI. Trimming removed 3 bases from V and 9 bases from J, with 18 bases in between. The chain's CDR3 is CASSYYAGAGRPQHF. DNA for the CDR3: TGTGCCAGCAGTTATTATGCAGGGGCAGGACGGCCCCAGCATTTT.

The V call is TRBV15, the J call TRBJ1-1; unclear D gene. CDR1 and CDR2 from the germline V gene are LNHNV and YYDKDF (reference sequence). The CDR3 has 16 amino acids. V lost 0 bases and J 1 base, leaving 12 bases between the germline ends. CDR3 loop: CATSRDSGSPNTEAFF. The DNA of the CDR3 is TGTGCCACCAGCAGAGATTCCGGGTCGCCGAACACTGAAGCTTTCTTT.

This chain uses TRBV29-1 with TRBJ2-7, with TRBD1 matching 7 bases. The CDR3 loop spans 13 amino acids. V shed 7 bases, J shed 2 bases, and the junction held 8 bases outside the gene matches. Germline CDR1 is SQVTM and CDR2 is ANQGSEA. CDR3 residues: CSALGGSTYEQYF. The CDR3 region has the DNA TGCAGCGCCCTAGGGGGCTCAACCTACGAGCAGTACTTC.

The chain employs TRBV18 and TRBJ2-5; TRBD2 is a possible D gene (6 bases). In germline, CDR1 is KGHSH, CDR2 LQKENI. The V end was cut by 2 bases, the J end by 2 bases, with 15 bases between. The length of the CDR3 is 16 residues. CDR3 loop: CASSPGGALGQETQYF. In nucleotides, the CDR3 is TGTGCCAGCTCACCAGGAGGGGCTCTAGGGCAAGAGACCCAGTACTTC.

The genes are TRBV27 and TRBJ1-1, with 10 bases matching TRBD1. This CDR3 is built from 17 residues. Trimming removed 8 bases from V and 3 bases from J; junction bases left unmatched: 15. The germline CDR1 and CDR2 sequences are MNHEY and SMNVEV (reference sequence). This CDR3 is CASGLGTGAKRDTEAFF. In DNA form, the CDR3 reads TGTGCCAGCGGGTTGGGGACAGGGGCGAAGCGGGACACTGAAGCTTTCTTT.

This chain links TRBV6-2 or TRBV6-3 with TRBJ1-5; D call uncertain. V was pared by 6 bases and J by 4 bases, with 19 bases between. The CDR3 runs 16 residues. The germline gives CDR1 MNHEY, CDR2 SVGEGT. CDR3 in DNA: TGTGCCAGCAGCCCCGAGGCAGTGTTGGGTAATCAGCCCCAGCATTTT. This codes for CASSPEAVLGNQPQHF.

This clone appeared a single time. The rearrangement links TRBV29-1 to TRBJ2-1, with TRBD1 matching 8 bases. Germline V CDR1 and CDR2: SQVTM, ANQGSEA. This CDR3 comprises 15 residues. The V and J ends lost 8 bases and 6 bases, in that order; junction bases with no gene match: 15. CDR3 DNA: TGCAGCTTCATCTGGCAGGGGGCGCCCCGCAATGAGCAGTTCTTC. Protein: CSFIWQGAPRNEQFF.

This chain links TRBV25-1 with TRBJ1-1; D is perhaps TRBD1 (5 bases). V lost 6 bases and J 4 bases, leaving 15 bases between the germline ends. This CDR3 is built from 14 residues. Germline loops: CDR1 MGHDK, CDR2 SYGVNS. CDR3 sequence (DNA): TGTGCCAGCAGCCGGGACTCACTAGGCACTGAAGCTTTCTTT. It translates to CASSRDSLGTEAFF.

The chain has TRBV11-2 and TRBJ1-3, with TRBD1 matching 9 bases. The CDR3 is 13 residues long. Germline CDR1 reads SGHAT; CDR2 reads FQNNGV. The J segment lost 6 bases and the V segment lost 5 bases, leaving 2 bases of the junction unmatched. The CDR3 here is CASSTGGINTIYF. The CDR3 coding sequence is TGTGCCAGCAGCACAGGGGGCATAAACACCATATATTTT.

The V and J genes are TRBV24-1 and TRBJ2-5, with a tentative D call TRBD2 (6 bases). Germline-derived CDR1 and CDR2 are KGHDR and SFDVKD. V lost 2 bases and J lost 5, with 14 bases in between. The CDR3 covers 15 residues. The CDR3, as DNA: TGTGCCACCAGTGATTGGGGCGGGGCACTGGAGACCCAGTACTTC. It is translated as CATSDWGGALETQYF.

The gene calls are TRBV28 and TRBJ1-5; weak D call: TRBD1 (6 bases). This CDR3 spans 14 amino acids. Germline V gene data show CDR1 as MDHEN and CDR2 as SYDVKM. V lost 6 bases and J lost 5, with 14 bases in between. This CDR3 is CASRGGQYHQPQHF. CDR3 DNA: TGTGCCAGCAGAGGCGGACAGTACCATCAGCCCCAGCATTTT.

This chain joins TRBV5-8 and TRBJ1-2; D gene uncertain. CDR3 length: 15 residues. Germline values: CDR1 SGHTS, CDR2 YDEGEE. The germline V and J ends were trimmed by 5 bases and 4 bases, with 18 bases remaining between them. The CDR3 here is CASSLTALRGYGYTF. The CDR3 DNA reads TGTGCCAGCAGTTTGACGGCGCTAAGAGGCTATGGCTACACCTTC.

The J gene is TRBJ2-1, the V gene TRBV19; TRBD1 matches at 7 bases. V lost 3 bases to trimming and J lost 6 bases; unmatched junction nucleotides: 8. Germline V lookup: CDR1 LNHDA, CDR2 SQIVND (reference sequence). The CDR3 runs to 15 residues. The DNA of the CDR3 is TGTGCCAGTAGTATCTCCCGGTCAGGGGGCAATGAGCAGTTCTTC. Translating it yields CASSISRSGGNEQFF.

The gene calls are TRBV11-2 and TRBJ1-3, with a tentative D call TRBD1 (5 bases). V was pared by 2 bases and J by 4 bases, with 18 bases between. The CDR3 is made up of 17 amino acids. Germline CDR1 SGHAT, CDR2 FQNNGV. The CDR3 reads CASSLPFRGAGGNTIYF. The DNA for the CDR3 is TGTGCCAGCAGCTTACCCTTCCGCGGGGCAGGAGGAAACACCATATATTTT.

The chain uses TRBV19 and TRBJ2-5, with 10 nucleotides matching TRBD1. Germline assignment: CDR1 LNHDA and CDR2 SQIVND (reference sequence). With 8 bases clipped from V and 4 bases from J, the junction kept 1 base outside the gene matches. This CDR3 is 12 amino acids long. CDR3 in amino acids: CASRDRGETQYF. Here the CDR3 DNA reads TGTGCCAGTCGGGACAGGGGAGAGACCCAGTACTTC.